The entry that follows covers one T cell receptor beta chain sequence. Its antigen is unknown. The data stem from a study of a mutant IDH1 vaccine in newly diagnosed glioma. Clones were read by immunoSEQ multiplex PCR, and TCRdb kept only the in-frame ones, dropping some. The sample records tens of thousands of clones, 82% being singletons. Whole-study findings and limits: It seemed that pseudoprogression was not linked to changes in the top peripheral T cell clonotypes. In 80% to 95% of patients, immune responses induced by the vaccine occurred.

Documented time point: baseline, week 1 (first vaccination visit). Noted treatment: pre-vaccination baseline after standard-of-care therapy. Germline V gene sequence: CDR1 MNHEY, CDR2 SMNVEV (reference sequence). The CDR3 has 13 residues. Trimming took off 5 bases at V and 4 bases at J, with 11 bases between the two ends. The clonotype originates from a man aged 25-45 years with glioma. The chain is built from TRBV27 and TRBJ1-2; maybe TRBD1 (6 bases). Sequences were derived from PBMCs, sampled from a glioma patient treated with radiotherapy, temozolomide or both. CDR3 coding DNA: TGTGCCAGCAGTCTACAGGGAGTCTATGGCTACACCTTC. It is translated as CASSLQGVYGYTF.